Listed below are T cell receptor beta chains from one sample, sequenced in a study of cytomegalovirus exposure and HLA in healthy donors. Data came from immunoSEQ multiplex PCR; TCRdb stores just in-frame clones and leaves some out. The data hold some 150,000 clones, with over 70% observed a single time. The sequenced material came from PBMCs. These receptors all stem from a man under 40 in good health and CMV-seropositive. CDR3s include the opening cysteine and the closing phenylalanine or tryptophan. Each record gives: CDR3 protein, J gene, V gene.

CDR3 protein: CASSQTSGGAPADTQYF
J gene: TRBJ2-3
V gene: TRBV13

CDR3 protein: CSVGGNSPLHF
J gene: TRBJ1-6
V gene: TRBV20-1

CDR3 protein: CASSFVRVNTEAFF
J gene: TRBJ1-1
V gene: TRBV28

CDR3 protein: CASSQVFPRRTGQLDEQYF
J gene: TRBJ2-7
V gene: TRBV4-1

CDR3 protein: CASSLRTYSYEQYF
J gene: TRBJ2-7
V gene: TRBV5-6

CDR3 protein: CASSKGGQIYNEQFF
J gene: TRBJ2-1
V gene: TRBV19

CDR3 protein: CASSFRDRGSNSPLHF
J gene: TRBJ1-6
V gene: TRBV5-6

CDR3 protein: CASSLDGFLNQPQHF
J gene: TRBJ1-5
V gene: TRBV7-2

CDR3 protein: CASSLQVYGYTF
J gene: TRBJ1-2
V gene: TRBV28

CDR3 protein: CASSERAENEKLFF
J gene: TRBJ1-4
V gene: TRBV6-4

CDR3 protein: CASSLDPIERNYGYTF
J gene: TRBJ1-2
V gene: TRBV7-9

CDR3 protein: CASRRQGESPLHF
J gene: TRBJ1-6
V gene: TRBV27

CDR3 protein: CASRTTSGGLSSNQPQHF
J gene: TRBJ1-5
V gene: TRBV27

CDR3 protein: CASSLDLGVRGEQFF
J gene: TRBJ2-1
V gene: TRBV11-3

CDR3 protein: CASSLSGLNTDTQYF
J gene: TRBJ2-3
V gene: TRBV7-7

CDR3 protein: CASSLLDRGQETQYF
J gene: TRBJ2-5
V gene: TRBV28

CDR3 protein: CASRMGLTPYNSPLHF
J gene: TRBJ1-6
V gene: TRBV27

CDR3 protein: CASSSGGGTSGRDADTQYF
J gene: TRBJ2-3
V gene: TRBV7-2

CDR3 protein: CASSQDPRGNSYEQYF
J gene: TRBJ2-7
V gene: TRBV4-1

CDR3 protein: CASSLSLATTDTQYF
J gene: TRBJ2-3
V gene: TRBV5-4

CDR3 protein: CASSLPLGAGDEQFF
J gene: TRBJ2-1
V gene: TRBV5-1

CDR3 protein: CASSYNRERNGYTF
J gene: TRBJ1-2
V gene: TRBV6-5

CDR3 protein: CASSSRNGGGQPQHF
J gene: TRBJ1-5
V gene: TRBV6-5

CDR3 protein: CASSLAGGGSSGANVLTF
J gene: TRBJ2-6
V gene: TRBV5-1

CDR3 protein: CASSLGLVGTGELFF
J gene: TRBJ2-2
V gene: TRBV9

CDR3 protein: CASSLFTRGTYEQYF
J gene: TRBJ2-7
V gene: TRBV28

CDR3 protein: CSSSQGRRAFF
J gene: TRBJ1-1
V gene: TRBV29-1

CDR3 protein: CASSQESVAFTDTQYF
J gene: TRBJ2-3
V gene: TRBV4-1

CDR3 protein: CASSEGAGPFYEQYF
J gene: TRBJ2-7
V gene: TRBV6-1

CDR3 protein: CASSAGLAYTDTQYF
J gene: TRBJ2-3
V gene: TRBV7-2

CDR3 protein: CASSSGTGGGHEQYF
J gene: TRBJ2-7
V gene: TRBV6-5

CDR3 protein: CASSLDRRTYEQYF
J gene: TRBJ2-7
V gene: TRBV7-2

CDR3 protein: CAWSVMAGVQETQYF
J gene: TRBJ2-5
V gene: TRBV30

CDR3 protein: CASSERGTDTQYF
J gene: TRBJ2-3
V gene: TRBV6-1

CDR3 protein: CASSLGQGVGYQETQYF
J gene: TRBJ2-5
V gene: TRBV5-6

CDR3 protein: CASSLVPQRDATNEKLFF
J gene: TRBJ1-4
V gene: TRBV7-9

CDR3 protein: CASSQGLRRESFYEQYF
J gene: TRBJ2-7
V gene: TRBV14

CDR3 protein: CASSSPPGRGGTKNSQYF
J gene: TRBJ2-4
V gene: TRBV5-1

CDR3 protein: CASSLTPSYNEQFF
J gene: TRBJ2-1
V gene: TRBV5-1

CDR3 protein: CATSRDRWTGTDTQYF
J gene: TRBJ2-3
V gene: TRBV15

CDR3 protein: CASSLGGGNQPQHF
J gene: TRBJ1-5
V gene: TRBV27

CDR3 protein: CASGVEVTGELFF
J gene: TRBJ2-2
V gene: TRBV5-1

CDR3 protein: CASSLDGRGHEQYF
J gene: TRBJ2-7
V gene: TRBV5-6

CDR3 protein: CASSPFDSGGYWEQYF
J gene: TRBJ2-7
V gene: TRBV28

CDR3 protein: CAGSNFYEQYF
J gene: TRBJ2-7
V gene: TRBV30

CDR3 protein: CASRSRGSGANVLTF
J gene: TRBJ2-6
V gene: TRBV7-2

CDR3 protein: CASSPLAGGPDEQFF
J gene: TRBJ2-1
V gene: TRBV18

CDR3 protein: CATSQVDKPSDQPQHF
J gene: TRBJ1-5
V gene: TRBV15

CDR3 protein: CATHASGTLNEQFF
J gene: TRBJ2-1
V gene: TRBV6-6

CDR3 protein: CASSEGTGGGLYEQYF
J gene: TRBJ2-7
V gene: TRBV2

CDR3 protein: CASSQDENSPLHF
J gene: TRBJ1-6
V gene: TRBV4-1

CDR3 protein: CASSPIRDRVNGYTF
J gene: TRBJ1-2
V gene: TRBV5-1

CDR3 protein: CASRGGTVYNEQFF
J gene: TRBJ2-1
V gene: TRBV2

CDR3 protein: CASSLLSPGQGNNQPQHF
J gene: TRBJ1-5
V gene: TRBV7-6

CDR3 protein: CAWSQGTYEQYF
J gene: TRBJ2-7
V gene: TRBV30

CDR3 protein: CATSRDNRVLAGNSYEQYF
J gene: TRBJ2-7
V gene: TRBV15

CDR3 protein: CASGIQREGDNEQFF
J gene: TRBJ2-1
V gene: TRBV27

CDR3 protein: CASSVRGEQYF
J gene: TRBJ2-7
V gene: TRBV14

CDR3 protein: CASSRDRGPEQFF
J gene: TRBJ2-1
V gene: TRBV19